Listed here are 28 T cell receptor beta chains from one sample, sequenced in a study of blood T cell repertoires in COVID-19. Clones were read by immunoSEQ multiplex PCR, and TCRdb kept only the in-frame ones, dropping some. The table lists over 150,000 clones, 82% of them singletons. The sample was peripheral blood. These receptor sequences come from a woman aged 80 or older with active or convalescent COVID-19.

This chain links TRBV6-1 with TRBJ1-1; possibly TRBD1 for D (5 bases). In germline, CDR1 is MNHNS, CDR2 SASEGT. V was trimmed by 3 bases and J by 0 bases, leaving 11 bases between them. There are 15 residues in the CDR3. CDR3 sequence (DNA): TGTGCCAGCAGTGATCAGGGTCGGATGAACACTGAAGCTTTCTTT. This gives the protein CASSDQGRMNTEAFF.

The chain employs TRBV15 and TRBJ2-3; D perhaps matches TRBD1 (5 bases). Trimming took off 1 base at V and 5 bases at J, with 13 bases between the two ends. The CDR3 length is 15 residues. From germline, CDR1 is LNHNV and CDR2 YYDKDF (reference sequence). CDR3 in amino acids: CATSRVRGSGDTQYF. CDR3 nucleotides: TGTGCCACCAGCAGAGTAAGGGGTTCGGGAGATACGCAGTATTTT.

The chain uses TRBV6-5 and TRBJ2-4; the D is unclear. Germline V gives CDR1 MNHEY, CDR2 SVGAGI. The CDR3 consists of 15 residues. V shed 0 bases and J shed 5 bases, with 11 bases lying between them. This chain's CDR3 is CASSYSWQAENIQYF. As DNA, the CDR3 is TGTGCCAGCAGTTACTCGTGGCAGGCAGAAAACATTCAGTACTTC.

V is TRBV19 and J is TRBJ2-7; 9 bases map to TRBD1. Germline CDR1 reads LNHDA; CDR2 reads SQIVND (reference sequence). V lost 6 bases to trimming and J lost 5 bases; unmatched junction nucleotides: 14. The CDR3 length is 16 residues. CDR3 sequence (DNA): TGTGCCAGTAGCCGAATTGCGGGACAGGGATCAAACGAGCAGTACTTC. Amino acids: CASSRIAGQGSNEQYF.

This chain joins TRBV9 and TRBJ2-7; the D gene is possibly TRBD1 (7 bases). The CDR3 is 15 amino acids. Trimming removed 4 bases at V and 2 bases at J, with 16 bases between. Germline CDR1 is SGDLS and CDR2 is YYNGEE. CDR3 coding DNA: TGTGCCAGCAGCCAGGGGGTAGCGGATGCCTACGAGCAGTACTTC. It encodes CASSQGVADAYEQYF.

The V and J genes are TRBV10-3 and TRBJ2-7; 7 positions match TRBD2. Germline CDR1 ENHRY, CDR2 SYGVKD. V dropped 4 bases and J dropped 7; count of bases not matched to a gene: 7. The CDR3 runs to 13 residues. CDR3 nucleotides: TGTGCCATCAGTGGGACTAGTGGGTCGGAGCAGTACTTC. This sequence encodes CAISGTSGSEQYF.

The gene calls are TRBV5-4 and TRBJ1-3; no clear D. Trimming took 4 bases from V and 2 from J, leaving 16 bases between them. The germline V gene has CDR1 SGHNT and CDR2 YYREEE (reference sequence). The CDR3 sequence is 16 residues long. The CDR3 DNA reads TGTGCCAGCAGCGAGAATCCGTTAGAAACTGGAAACACCATATATTTT. It is translated as CASSENPLETGNTIYF. Together with reference TRBV5-4 and TRBJ1-3, the CDR3 gives the full variable domain: ETGVTQSPTHLIKTRGQQVTLRCSSQSGHNTVSWYQQALGQGPQFIFQYYREEENGRGNFPPRFSGLQFPNYSSELNVNALELDDSALYLCASSENPLETGNTIYFGEGSWLTVV.

The chain employs TRBV25-1 and TRBJ1-4, with D tentatively TRBD1 (5 bases). Germline CDR1 MGHDK, CDR2 SYGVNS. The CDR3 has 15 amino acids. Trimming left V 3 bases short and J 8 bases short, with 16 bases between. CDR3 protein: CASSDPRQGAEKLFF. CDR3 bases: TGTGCCAGCAGTGATCCTCGCCAGGGCGCGGAAAAACTGTTTTTT.

V usage is TRBV29-1 and J usage is TRBJ2-7; 7 bases map to TRBD2. Germline V CDR1 and CDR2: SQVTM, ANQGSEA. The CDR3 totals 15 residues. The trim removed 0 bases at V and 5 bases at J, leaving 10 bases unmatched. CDR3 sequence: CSVEEGRLAENEQYF. The CDR3 DNA follows: TGCAGCGTTGAAGAGGGCCGGCTAGCGGAGAACGAGCAGTACTTC.

This chain joins TRBV3-1 (or the pseudogene TRBV3-2) and TRBJ2-5; TRBD2 aligns across 12 bases. This CDR3 contains 15 residues. Germline CDR1 reads LGHDT; CDR2 reads YNNKEL (reference sequence). Losses at the gene ends were 4 bases for V and 4 bases for J; bases not matched to a gene: 4. The CDR3 loop is CASSPSGRGSETQYF. In DNA, the CDR3 is TGTGCCAGCAGCCCTAGCGGGAGGGGGTCAGAGACCCAGTACTTC.

The chain has TRBV7-9 and TRBJ2-3; 10 bases are shared with TRBD2. CDR3 length: 18 amino acids. From germline, CDR1 is SEHNR and CDR2 FQNEAQ (reference sequence). Germline trimming cut 5 bases from V and 6 bases from J; bases unmatched to any gene: 17. The CDR3 DNA is TGTGCCAGCAGCCGAAGGGGATGGAGCGGGAGGGCCAATGATACGCAGTATTTT. Translating gives CASSRRGWSGRANDTQYF.

This chain connects TRBV3-1 (or the pseudogene TRBV3-2) to TRBJ2-2, with a tentative D call TRBD2 (5 bases). CDR1 is LGHDT, CDR2 YNNKEL, per germline (reference sequence). V was shortened by 2 bases and J by 11 bases, with 12 bases between the two germline ends. The CDR3 covers 13 residues. Here the CDR3 reads CASSQTIRGELFF. Here the CDR3 DNA reads TGTGCCAGCAGCCAAACCATCCGGGGAGAGCTGTTTTTT.

This clone was picked up a small number of times. The chain recombines TRBV9 with TRBJ1-4; 9 bases are a match to TRBD1. J was trimmed by 3 bases and V by 4 bases; bases with no gene match: 7. The germline V gene has CDR1 SGDLS and CDR2 YYNGEE. The CDR3 has 16 amino acids. DNA of the CDR3: TGTGCCAGCAGCCTGGGACAGGGACTAGCTAATGAAAAACTGTTTTTT. Translated: CASSLGQGLANEKLFF. Complete variable domain (other parts from reference TRBV9 and TRBJ1-4): DSGVTQTPKHLITATGQRVTLRCSPRSGDLSVYWYQQSLDQGLQFLIQYYNGEERAKGNILERFSAQQFPDLHSELNLSSLELGDSALYFCASSLGQGLANEKLFFGSGTQLSVL.

This chain joins TRBV7-6 and TRBJ2-7, with 7 positions matching TRBD2. CDR3 length: 15 amino acids. J lost 4 bases, V lost 4 bases, and 10 bases had no gene match. Germline CDR1 and CDR2: SGHVS and FNYEAQ. The CDR3 coding sequence is TGTGCCAGCAGCTCGATGGCGGGAGCGGGATACGAGCAGTACTTC. Translating it yields CASSSMAGAGYEQYF.

The V call is TRBV5-1, the J call TRBJ2-1; D is undetermined. The CDR3 spans 13 residues. Trimming cost V 0 bases and J 5 bases, with 6 bases left between them. Germline CDR1 reads SGHRS; CDR2 reads YFSETQ. This CDR3 is CASSLGPNNEQFF. The DNA of the CDR3 is TGCGCCAGCAGCTTGGGGCCAAACAATGAGCAGTTCTTC.

This clone was seen many times. Here the CDR3 DNA reads TGTGCCAGCAGCTTGGTACTAGTACCGGACGAGCAGTACTTC. Residues: CASSLVLVPDEQYF. This chain uses TRBV7-9 with TRBJ2-7; D possibly corresponds to TRBD2 (5 bases). This CDR3 has 14 residues. V gave up 3 bases and J gave up 5 bases, with 14 bases separating them. Germline V CDR1 and CDR2: SEHNR, FQNEAQ (reference sequence). Full variable domain (outside the CDR3, taken from reference TRBV7-9 and TRBJ2-7): DTGVSQNPRHKITKRGQNVTFRCDPISEHNRLYWYRQTLGQGPEFLTYFQNEAQLEKSRLLSDRFSAERPKGSFSTLEIQRTEQGDSAMYLCASSLVLVPDEQYFGPGTRLTVT.

V is TRBV7-2 and J is TRBJ2-2, with D possibly matching TRBD2 (6 bases). Looked up from germline, CDR1 is SGHTA and CDR2 is FQGNSA. CDR3 length: 18 amino acids. V gave up 0 bases and J gave up 6 bases, with 20 bases separating them. CDR3 bases: TGTGCCAGCAGCTTAGCGTTAGGCGGGATTCTTTTGGCCGGGGAGCTGTTTTTT. This sequence encodes CASSLALGGILLAGELFF.

The chain uses TRBV15 and TRBJ1-3; D call uncertain. CDR1 and CDR2 (germline): LNHNV, YYDKDF (reference sequence). Trimming pared 0 bases from V and 2 bases from J, leaving 8 bases between. CDR3 size: 15 residues. Written as DNA, the CDR3 is TGTGCCACCAGCAGAGATGTAACAGCTGGAAACACCATATATTTT. This sequence encodes CATSRDVTAGNTIYF.

V gene TRBV28 combines with J gene TRBJ1-1, with D uncertain. The CDR3 extends over 10 amino acids. CDR1 MDHEN and CDR2 SYDVKM come from the germline V gene. V was cut by 8 bases and J by 5 bases, with 6 bases left in between. This CDR3 reads CASRGTEAFF. The CDR3 DNA follows: TGTGCCAGCCGGGGAACTGAAGCTTTCTTT. The full variable domain, its missing parts supplied by reference TRBV28 and TRBJ1-1, is DVKVTQSSRYLVKRTGEKVFLECVQDMDHENMFWYRQDPGLGLRLIYFSYDVKMKEKGDIPEGYSVSREKKERFSLILESASTNQTSMYLCASRGTEAFFGQGTRLTVV.

This clone was seen only a few times. V usage is TRBV4-1 and J usage is TRBJ2-7; 8 nucleotides align to TRBD2. This CDR3 region has 15 residues. The germline CDR1 and CDR2 sequences are MGHRA and YSYEKL. With 1 base clipped from V and 7 bases from J, the junction kept 9 bases outside the gene matches. The CDR3 DNA reads TGCGCCAGCAGCCAAGCCGGGACTAGGTCGGGGGAGCAGTACTTC. This codes for CASSQAGTRSGEQYF.

This clone turned up a few times. This chain connects TRBV9 to TRBJ1-3; D may be TRBD1 (6 bases). V was pared by 3 bases and J by 2 bases, with 12 bases between. CDR1 is SGDLS and CDR2 is YYNGEE in the germline V gene. The length of the CDR3 is 15 residues. The CDR3 DNA reads TGTGCCAGCAGCGACCGGGGGGCGGCTGGAAACACCATATATTTT. Its translation: CASSDRGAAGNTIYF.

The chain is built from TRBV5-6 and TRBJ2-7; 7 bases fit TRBD1. CDR3 length: 12 residues. Germline CDR1 SGHDT, CDR2 YYEEEE. After removal of 5 bases from V and 4 bases from J, the junction contained 3 bases not matched to a gene. In DNA, the CDR3 is TGTGCCAGCAGTCTACAGGGGTACGAGCAGTACTTC. It yields the protein CASSLQGYEQYF.

V usage is TRBV5-8 and J usage is TRBJ1-2; 7 nucleotides agree with TRBD1. The CDR3 consists of 14 residues. The J segment lost 6 bases and the V segment lost 3 bases, leaving 8 bases of the junction unmatched. The germline V gene encodes CDR1 SGHTS and CDR2 YDEGEE. This CDR3 reads CASSYRGGGHGYTF. Here the CDR3 DNA reads TGTGCCAGCAGCTACAGGGGCGGAGGACATGGCTACACCTTC.

This clone was seen a handful of times. The genes are TRBV20-1 and TRBJ1-6; D remains unclear. This CDR3 is 13 amino acids long. V was pared by 3 bases and J by 4 bases, with 7 bases between. Looked up from germline, CDR1 is DFQATT and CDR2 is SNEGSKA (reference sequence). CDR3 region: CSASVSYNSPLHF. The CDR3 DNA sequence: TGCAGTGCTAGTGTCAGTTATAATTCACCCCTCCACTTT.

The chain carries TRBV6-5 and TRBJ1-2; D is unclear. The CDR3 is 14 residues long. With 0 bases removed from V and 4 bases from J, the gap between germline ends came to 9 bases. Germline lookup yields CDR1 MNHEY and CDR2 SVGAGI. The CDR3 DNA is TGTGCCAGCAGTTACTCCCCAGGCACCTATGGCTACACCTTC. It yields the protein CASSYSPGTYGYTF.

The chain combines TRBV3-1 (or the pseudogene TRBV3-2) with TRBJ2-7; D unresolved. Trimming left V 0 bases short and J 1 base short, with 7 bases between. CDR1 and CDR2 (germline): LGHDT, YNNKEL (reference sequence). The CDR3 is made up of 14 amino acids. Written as DNA, the CDR3 is TGTGCCAGCAGCCAAGACCGTCTTTCCTACGAGCAGTACTTC. It is translated as CASSQDRLSYEQYF.

The chain recombines TRBV27 with TRBJ1-1; a weak D match, TRBD1 (5 bases). CDR1 is MNHEY and CDR2 is SMNVEV in the germline V gene (reference sequence). The CDR3 is 14 amino acids. Trimming took 5 bases from V and 1 from J, leaving 11 bases between them. The CDR3 region has the DNA TGTGCCAGCAGTGCTGCAGGGAAGAACACTGAAGCTTTCTTT. It translates to CASSAAGKNTEAFF.

The chain carries TRBV5-1 and TRBJ1-2; TRBD1 matches at 7 bases. V shed 4 bases and J 3 bases; nucleotides not matched to a gene: 6. From germline, CDR1 is SGHRS and CDR2 YFSETQ. The CDR3 contains 14 residues. This CDR3 reads CASSPTGEHYGYTF. Written as DNA, the CDR3 is TGCGCCAGCAGCCCCACAGGGGAACACTATGGCTACACCTTC.